A single sample gave rise to the 5 T cell receptor beta chains below, sequenced in a study of blood T cell repertoires in COVID-19. Method: immunoSEQ multiplex PCR; TCRdb's copy keeps in-frame clones and lacks some. The sample lists 120,000 to 150,000 clones; around four fifths were seen once. The sequencing input was peripheral blood. The receptors here all came from a human donor in a cohort sampled during active COVID-19.

This clone appeared a few times. V is TRBV7-3 and J is TRBJ2-2; the D is unclear. The CDR3 contains 14 residues. Germline-derived CDR1 and CDR2 are SGHTA and FQGTGA. Trimming pared 5 bases from V and 2 bases from J, leaving 9 bases between. The CDR3 spells CASSLLINTGELFF. CDR3 sequence (DNA): TGTGCCAGCAGCCTACTGATTAACACCGGGGAGCTGTTTTTT. The variable domain in full, completed from reference TRBV7-3 and TRBJ2-2, reads GAGVSQTPSNKVTEKGKYVELRCDPISGHTALYWYRQSLGQGPEFLIYFQGTGAADDSGLPNDRFFAVRPEGSVSTLKIQRTERGDSAVYLCASSLLINTGELFFGEGSRLTVL.

The genes are TRBV7-8 and TRBJ2-5; 8 nucleotides agree with TRBD2. V gave up 4 bases and J gave up 2 bases; unmatched junction bases: 6. The germline CDR1 and CDR2 sequences are SGHVS and FQNEAQ. This CDR3 region has 15 residues. The CDR3 is CASSSGLALQETQYF. The CDR3 nucleotides read TGTGCCAGCAGCTCTGGACTAGCCTTACAAGAGACCCAGTACTTC.

This clone has a single count. V gene TRBV9 combines with J gene TRBJ2-7, with no clear D. V shed 0 bases and J shed 6 bases, with 10 bases lying between them. The CDR3 length is 13 residues. CDR1 and CDR2 (germline): SGDLS, YYNGEE. The CDR3 sequence is CASSVVPDSEQYV. For the CDR3, the DNA is TGTGCCAGCAGCGTAGTACCAGATTCCGAGCAGTACGTC.

The chain carries TRBV7-2 and TRBJ1-3; tentative D call: TRBD1 (5 bases). The length of the CDR3 is 15 residues. V lost 1 base and J 4 bases, leaving 11 bases between the germline ends. CDR1 is SGHTA and CDR2 is FQGNSA in the germline V gene. In DNA form, the CDR3 reads TGTGCCAGCAGCTTAGTTCCGGGGGACGGAAACACCATATATTTT. It translates to CASSLVPGDGNTIYF.

In its sample, this clone was seen once. The V call is TRBV5-4, the J call TRBJ2-5; D possibly uses TRBD1 or TRBD2 (5 bases each). Germline V gives CDR1 SGHNT, CDR2 YYREEE (reference sequence). The germline V and J ends were trimmed by 4 bases and 5 bases, with 18 bases remaining between them. CDR3 length equals 15 residues. The CDR3 protein is CASSLGPSRDETQYF. CDR3 sequence (DNA): TGTGCCAGCAGCCTGGGACCGTCCCGGGATGAGACCCAGTACTTC.